A selection of T cell receptor beta chains follows, all from one sample in a study of STAT3 mutations in large granular lymphocyte leukemia. Clones were sequenced by immunoSEQ multiplex PCR, and TCRdb holds only the in-frame ones, with some missing. This sample has 10,000 to 15,000 clones, with about 88% found just once. Sequencing was carried out using PBMCs. These receptors were collected from a human donor with T large granular lymphocyte leukemia. Some clones in this sample may be carry-over from other donors' samples. The CDR3 runs from the conserved cysteine through the conserved F or W. Only some rows state a clone size, as once, few, many or a class for expanded clones.

abundance: -
v_gene: TRBV6-6
CDR3aa: CAILGRTGGSGYTF

abundance: -
v_gene: TRBV5-4
CDR3aa: CASSQRQGGVGNTEAFF

abundance: -
v_gene: TRBV7-9
CDR3aa: CASSLSRALYYGYTF

abundance: once
v_gene: TRBV7-6
CDR3aa: CASSKQQGRGQPQHF

abundance: -
v_gene: TRBV6-1
CDR3aa: CASSWATGELFF

abundance: -
v_gene: TRBV11-2
CDR3aa: CASSLGGDTQYF

abundance: -
v_gene: TRBV2
CDR3aa: CASGLTGNTEAFF

abundance: -
v_gene: TRBV9
CDR3aa: CASSVSPGPGELFF

abundance: -
v_gene: TRBV5-1
CDR3aa: CASSLGPGQPQHF

abundance: -
v_gene: TRBV7-2
CDR3aa: CASSLRTGTSYF

abundance: -
v_gene: TRBV28
CDR3aa: CASTRDRDEKLFF

abundance: -
v_gene: TRBV11-3
CDR3aa: CASSLGGRRGTDTQYF

abundance: -
v_gene: TRBV5-6
CDR3aa: CASRARKMIAKNIQYF